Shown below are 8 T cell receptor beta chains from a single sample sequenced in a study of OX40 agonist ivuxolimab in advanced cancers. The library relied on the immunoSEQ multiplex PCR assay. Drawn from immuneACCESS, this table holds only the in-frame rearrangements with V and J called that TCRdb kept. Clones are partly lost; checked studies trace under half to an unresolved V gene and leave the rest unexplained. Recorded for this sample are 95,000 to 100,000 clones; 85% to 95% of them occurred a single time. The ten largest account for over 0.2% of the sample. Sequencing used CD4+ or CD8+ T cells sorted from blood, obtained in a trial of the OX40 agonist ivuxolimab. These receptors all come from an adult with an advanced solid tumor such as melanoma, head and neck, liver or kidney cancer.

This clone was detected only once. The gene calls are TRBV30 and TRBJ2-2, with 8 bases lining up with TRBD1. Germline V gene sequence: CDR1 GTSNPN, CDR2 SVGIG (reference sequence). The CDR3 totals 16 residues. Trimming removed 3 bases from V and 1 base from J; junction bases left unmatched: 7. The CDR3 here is CAWRISGTGNTGELFF. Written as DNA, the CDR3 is TGTGCCTGGAGAATATCCGGGACAGGGAACACCGGGGAGCTGTTTTTT.

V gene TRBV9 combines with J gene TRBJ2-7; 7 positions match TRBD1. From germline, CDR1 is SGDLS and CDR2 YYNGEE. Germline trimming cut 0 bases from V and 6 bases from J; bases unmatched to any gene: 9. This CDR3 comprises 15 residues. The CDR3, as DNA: TGTGCCAGCAGCGTAGAGGCAGGGGGAAGTGGCGAGCAGTACTTC. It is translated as CASSVEAGGSGEQYF.

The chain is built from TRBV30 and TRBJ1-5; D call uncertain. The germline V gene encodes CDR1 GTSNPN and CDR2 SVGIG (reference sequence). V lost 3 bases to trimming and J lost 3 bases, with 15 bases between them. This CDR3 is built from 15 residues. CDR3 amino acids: CAWRPRADSNQPQHF. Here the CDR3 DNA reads TGTGCCTGGAGGCCCCGGGCCGACTCCAATCAGCCCCAGCATTTT.

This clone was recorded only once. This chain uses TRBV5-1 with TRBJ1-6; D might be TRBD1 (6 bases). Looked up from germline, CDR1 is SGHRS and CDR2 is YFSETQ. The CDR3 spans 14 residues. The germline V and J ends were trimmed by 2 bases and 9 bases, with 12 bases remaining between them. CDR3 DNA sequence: TGCGCCAGCAGCTTACAGGGCGCAGGTTCACCCCTCCACTTT. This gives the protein CASSLQGAGSPLHF.

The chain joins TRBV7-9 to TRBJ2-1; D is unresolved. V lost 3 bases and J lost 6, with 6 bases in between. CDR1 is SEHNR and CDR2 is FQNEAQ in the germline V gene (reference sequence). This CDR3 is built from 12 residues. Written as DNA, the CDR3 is TGTGCCAGCAGCTTCTCCCTCAATGAGCAGTTCTTC. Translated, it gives CASSFSLNEQFF.

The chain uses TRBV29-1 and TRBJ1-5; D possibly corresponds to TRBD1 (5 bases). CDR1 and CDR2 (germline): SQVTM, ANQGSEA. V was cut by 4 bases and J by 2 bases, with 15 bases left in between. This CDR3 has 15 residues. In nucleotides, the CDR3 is TGCAGCGTTGTGGTAAGGGGAAGGGGCAATCAGCCCCAGCATTTT. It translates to CSVVVRGRGNQPQHF. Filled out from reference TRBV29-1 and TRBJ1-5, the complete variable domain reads SAVISQKPSRDICQRGTSLTIQCQVDSQVTMMFWYRQQPGQSLTLIATANQGSEATYESGFVIDKFPISRPNLTFSTLTVSNMSPEDSSIYLCSVVVRGRGNQPQHFGDGTRLSIL.

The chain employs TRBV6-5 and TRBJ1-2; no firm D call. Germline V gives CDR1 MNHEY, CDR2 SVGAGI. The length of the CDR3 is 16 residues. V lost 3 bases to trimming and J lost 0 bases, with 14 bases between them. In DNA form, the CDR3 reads TGTGCCAGCAGTTATCAGTTGGGCAGAACTAACTATGGCTACACCTTC. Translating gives CASSYQLGRTNYGYTF.

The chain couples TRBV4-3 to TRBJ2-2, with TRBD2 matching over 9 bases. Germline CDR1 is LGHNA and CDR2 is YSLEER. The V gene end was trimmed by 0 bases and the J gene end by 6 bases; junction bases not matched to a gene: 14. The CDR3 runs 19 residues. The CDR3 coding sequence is TGCGCCAGCAGCCAAGAACCCTTTCCGGGACTAGCAACTTCCGGGGAGCTGTTTTTT. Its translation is CASSQEPFPGLATSGELFF.